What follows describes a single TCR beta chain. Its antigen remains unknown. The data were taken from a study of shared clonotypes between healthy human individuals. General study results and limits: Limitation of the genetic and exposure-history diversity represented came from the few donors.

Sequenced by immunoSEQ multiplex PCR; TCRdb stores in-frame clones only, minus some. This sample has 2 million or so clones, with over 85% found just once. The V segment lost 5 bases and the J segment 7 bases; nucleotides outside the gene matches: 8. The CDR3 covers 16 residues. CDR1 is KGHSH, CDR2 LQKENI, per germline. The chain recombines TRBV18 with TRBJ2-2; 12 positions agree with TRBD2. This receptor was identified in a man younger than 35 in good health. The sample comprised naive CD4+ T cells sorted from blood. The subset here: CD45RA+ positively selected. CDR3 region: CASSIRLAGVDGELFF. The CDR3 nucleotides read TGTGCCAGCTCAATTCGACTAGCGGGGGTCGACGGGGAGCTGTTTTTT.